The clone carrying this T cell receptor (beta chain) has only a few counts. TCRdb ran MiXCR on the RT-PCR reads and lists one entry per CDR3 protein. The data hold about 960,000 distinct CDR3 sequences, with about a sixth observed a single time. This CDR3 has 13 amino acids. The V end was cut by 6 bases, the J end by 5 bases, with 13 bases between. The germline V gene has CDR1 SEHNR and CDR2 FQNEAQ (reference sequence). These data come from a study of patients and donors after allogeneic stem cell transplantation. The chain recombines TRBV7-9 with TRBJ1-1; TRBD1 might be the D (5 bases). The sample was blood, either unsorted or a sorted T cell fraction (not recorded which). The TCR comes from a human donor who was either an allogeneic HSCT recipient or a stem cell or donor lymphocyte infusion donor (not recorded which). It is not recorded whose cells these are; they may come from a transplant donor. The DNA of the CDR3 is TGTGCCAGCAGAACGGGACGGGTAACTGAAGCTTTCTTT. As protein: CASRTGRVTEAFF.